These T cell receptor beta chains were read from a single sample in a study of T cells in Graves' hyperthyroidism and ophthalmopathy. TCRdb re-analysed the multiplex PCR reads in MiXCR, keeping a single row per CDR3 protein. The sample shows around 340,000 distinct CDR3 sequences, around 18% of them seen only once. The sequenced sample consisted of blood. The receptors were gathered from a woman between 40 and 55 years old with Graves' ophthalmopathy. The CDR3 runs from the conserved cysteine through the conserved F or W. The order of the fields is V gene, J gene, CDR3 protein.

V: TRBV11-1
J: TRBJ2-7
CDR3: CASTSNGRPYEQYF

V: TRBV6-1
J: TRBJ1-5
CDR3: CATTPSGRNQPQHF

V: TRBV28
J: TRBJ2-5
CDR3: CASSFSVGGGGWETQYF

V: TRBV18
J: TRBJ1-5
CDR3: CASSPPGQPNQPQHF

V: TRBV6-2/TRBV6-3
J: TRBJ1-5
CDR3: CASTRGAQGQPQHF

V: TRBV20-1
J: TRBJ1-2
CDR3: CSARPHRELTNYGYTF

V: TRBV9
J: TRBJ1-3
CDR3: CASSVVDSSGNTIYF

V: TRBV28
J: TRBJ1-2
CDR3: CASSSGGGEMNYGYTF

V: TRBV4-1
J: TRBJ1-1
CDR3: CASSPWGDAGTEAFF

V: TRBV30
J: TRBJ1-6
CDR3: CAGQEYNSPLHF

V: TRBV5-1
J: TRBJ2-7
CDR3: CASSLAGDIPYEQYF

V: TRBV20-1
J: TRBJ1-1
CDR3: CSASRGNEAFF

V: TRBV20-1
J: TRBJ2-7
CDR3: CSASQSGLRYEQYF

V: TRBV2
J: TRBJ2-2
CDR3: CASSELRGFTGELFF

V: TRBV12-3/TRBV12-4
J: TRBJ2-7
CDR3: CASSRTATYEQYF

V: TRBV20-1
J: TRBJ2-7
CDR3: CSVRRLVGTTNEQYF

V: TRBV12-5
J: TRBJ2-2
CDR3: CASGLGDNTGELFF

V: TRBV6-1
J: TRBJ2-5
CDR3: CASSEFGTSGRRETQYF

V: TRBV11-2
J: TRBJ2-1
CDR3: CASSFQRDRGHEQFF

V: TRBV7-2
J: TRBJ2-7
CDR3: CASSFGSSDRGESYEQYF

V: TRBV4-2
J: TRBJ2-5
CDR3: CASSQGASGRQETQYF

V: TRBV6-1
J: TRBJ2-7
CDR3: CASREGTSYEQYF

V: TRBV6-1
J: TRBJ2-7
CDR3: CASSEEDSGTYEQYF

V: TRBV11-2
J: TRBJ2-7
CDR3: CASSLRQGANEQYF

V: TRBV12-3/TRBV12-4
J: TRBJ2-5
CDR3: CASSLTSGLYKETQYF

V: TRBV7-8
J: TRBJ2-5
CDR3: CASSLARTGGWETQYF

V: TRBV12-3/TRBV12-4
J: TRBJ2-4
CDR3: CASSLARGLAKNIQYF

V: TRBV4-1
J: TRBJ1-5
CDR3: CASSQDTRNQPQHF

V: TRBV11-3
J: TRBJ1-3
CDR3: CASSPVDRGLGNTIYF

V: TRBV12-3/TRBV12-4
J: TRBJ1-2
CDR3: CASSELGSNYGYTF

V: TRBV2
J: TRBJ2-7
CDR3: CASSIAGGSSYEQYF

V: TRBV16
J: TRBJ1-5
CDR3: CASSQAFLGGTQHQPQHF

V: TRBV19
J: TRBJ1-5
CDR3: CASSGRQGTSNQPQHF

V: TRBV19
J: TRBJ1-1
CDR3: CASTRGRGMNTEAFF

V: TRBV12-3/TRBV12-4
J: TRBJ2-7
CDR3: CASSRIFPVREQYF

V: TRBV10-3
J: TRBJ1-1
CDR3: CATMTGTEAFF

V: TRBV7-3
J: TRBJ1-2
CDR3: CASIGRLYGYIF

V: TRBV9
J: TRBJ1-2
CDR3: CASSVAPGTNYGYTF

V: TRBV27
J: TRBJ2-7
CDR3: CASRPGLDPHEQYF

V: TRBV12-3/TRBV12-4
J: TRBJ1-5
CDR3: CASRSTGGNNQPQHF

V: TRBV30
J: TRBJ1-2
CDR3: CAWGRDYGYTF

V: TRBV27
J: TRBJ2-2
CDR3: CASSLGVGTGELFF

V: TRBV6-1
J: TRBJ1-2
CDR3: CASTYGGGTGGHGYTF

V: TRBV7-2
J: TRBJ1-2
CDR3: CASSDYQGGYTF

V: TRBV5-1
J: TRBJ2-5
CDR3: CASSGGTVSQETQYF

V: TRBV10-3
J: TRBJ1-2
CDR3: CAISEPDLFGYGYTF

V: TRBV20-1
J: TRBJ1-5
CDR3: CSATQGAGSGGQPQHF

V: TRBV29-1
J: TRBJ2-7
CDR3: CSVEDRKGQGGYEQYF

V: TRBV19
J: TRBJ1-2
CDR3: CASSIGGNKNYGYTF

V: TRBV29-1
J: TRBJ2-7
CDR3: CSVETPSYEQYF

V: TRBV9
J: TRBJ2-7
CDR3: CASSAGTPTRGPVYEQYF

V: TRBV7-2
J: TRBJ2-2
CDR3: CASTKGGSNTGELFF

V: TRBV6-5
J: TRBJ2-7
CDR3: CASSYGRASYEQYF

V: TRBV12-3/TRBV12-4
J: TRBJ1-3
CDR3: CASSGRQGARNTIYF

V: TRBV11-2
J: TRBJ2-6
CDR3: CASTAQGESLFSGANVLTF

V: TRBV4-1
J: TRBJ2-7
CDR3: CASSPTSYSYEQYF

V: TRBV19
J: TRBJ1-2
CDR3: CASTQDRNYGYTF